The 30 T cell receptor beta chains reported below all come from one sample, sequenced in a study of T cells in Graves' hyperthyroidism and ophthalmopathy (dated 2019 in TCRdb). Libraries were made using multiplex PCR. These reads were obtained on an Illumina HiSeq 2000. The TCR beta CDR3 regions were amplified from the RNA transcripts. A first-round RT-PCR of the TCR CDR3 used the HTBI primer set with the Qiagen OneStep RT-PCR kit. In-frame beta chains were kept once TCRdb had trimmed the public reads at Q25 with fastp and called clones with MiXCR. Each entry merges the rows of one CDR3 protein and shows their most common DNA and genes. Present in this sample are about 290,000 distinct CDR3 sequences, over 15% of which were seen just once. The top ten hold approximately 60% of the sample. The sample was blood. The receptors shown here come from a woman aged 55-75 years with Graves' ophthalmopathy.

Notes on this clonotype: The junction departs from the called germline gene at one end, perhaps through a read error. V and J are TRBV13 and TRBJ2-5, with D perhaps TRBD2 (5 bases). This CDR3 has 15 amino acids. The germline gives CDR1 PRHDT, CDR2 FYEKMQ (reference sequence). In nucleotides, the CDR3 is TGTGCCAGCAGCCTCACTGAGGGCCGGGAAGAGACCCGGTACTTC. Translating gives CASSLTEGREETRYF.

This clonotype has at least ten counts. V usage is TRBV20-1 and J usage is TRBJ2-7; TRBD1 is a possible D gene (5 bases). Germline V gene lookup returns CDR1 DFQATT and CDR2 SNEGSKA (reference sequence). Trimming took off 3 bases at V and 2 bases at J, with 8 bases between the two ends. This CDR3 comprises 12 residues. The CDR3 nucleotides read TGCAGTGCTAGCGACAGAACCTACGAGCAGTACTTC. Residues: CSASDRTYEQYF.

This clonotype was recorded once. The V call is TRBV7-2, the J call TRBJ1-6, with a weak D call TRBD1 (6 bases). Trimming stripped 5 bases from V and 2 bases from J, with 10 bases between. Germline CDR1 reads SGHTA; CDR2 reads FQGNSA. The CDR3 sequence is 15 residues long. The CDR3 bases are TGTGCCAGCAGCCTCGGACAGCCCTATAATTCACCCCTCCACTTT. Translating gives CASSLGQPYNSPLHF. The full variable domain, in which reference TRBV7-2 and TRBJ1-6 provide the parts outside the CDR3, is GAGVSQSPSNKVTEKGKDVELRCDPISGHTALYWYRQSLGQGLEFLIYFQGNSAPDKSGLPSDRFSAERTGGSVSTLTIQRTQQEDSAVYLCASSLGQPYNSPLHFGNGTRLTVT.

This clonotype came up many times. The V and J genes are TRBV12-3 or TRBV12-4 and TRBJ2-1; the D is unclear. Trimming removed 3 bases from V and 9 bases from J, with 9 bases in between. The CDR3 extends over 12 amino acids. In nucleotides, the CDR3 is TGTGCCAGCAGTTTCCAAGTTGGTGAGCAGTTCTTC. Translation: CASSFQVGEQFF.

This clonotype was counted ten times or more. The genes are TRBV6-1 and TRBJ2-7, with D perhaps being TRBD1 or TRBD2 (5 bases each). This CDR3 is 14 amino acids long. Germline CDR1 and CDR2: MNHNS and SASEGT. The V gene lost 3 bases and the J gene lost 5 bases, with 14 bases spanning the gap. The CDR3 spells CASSEKGTWHEQYF. The CDR3 coding sequence is TGTGCCAGCAGTGAGAAGGGGACGTGGCACGAGCAGTACTTC.

The chain recombines TRBV6-2 or TRBV6-3 with TRBJ2-3; D is possibly TRBD2 (6 bases). This CDR3 region has 15 residues. Germline V gives CDR1 MNHEY, CDR2 SVGEGT. The V and J ends lost 2 bases and 4 bases respectively, with 13 bases between them. CDR3 bases: TGTGCCAGCAGTTACCCCTTTTCGGGGGCAGATACGCAGTATTTT. Translation gives CASSYPFSGADTQYF.

This clonotype was detected ten times or more. The chain uses TRBV29-1 and TRBJ2-1; D gene uncertain. Germline CDR1 is SQVTM and CDR2 is ANQGSEA. V was pared by 7 bases and J by 4 bases, with 5 bases between. This CDR3 region has 10 residues. CDR3: CSAYYNEQFF. In DNA, the CDR3 is TGCAGCGCCTATTACAATGAGCAGTTCTTC.

This clonotype was found a few times. The chain couples TRBV20-1 to TRBJ1-2; 10 bases map to TRBD1. The germline V gene encodes CDR1 DFQATT and CDR2 SNEGSKA (reference sequence). Trimming at V came to 0 bases and at J to 4 bases, leaving 8 bases not matched to a gene. CDR3 length: 16 residues. The CDR3 protein is CSARDLGQGPGYGYTF. In DNA form, the CDR3 reads TGCAGTGCTAGAGATTTGGGACAGGGGCCAGGCTATGGCTACACCTTC.

This clonotype was picked up a small number of times. This chain uses TRBV7-2 with TRBJ1-3; D ambiguous. The CDR3 totals 19 residues. Trimming removed 3 bases from V and 0 bases from J, with 21 bases in between. Germline CDR1 reads SGHTA; CDR2 reads FQGNSA. The DNA of the CDR3 is TGTGCCAGCAGCTTCGATGTCCGCCCCGGGCCCTCCTCTGGAAACACCATATATTTT. This encodes CASSFDVRPGPSSGNTIYF.

This clonotype was detected many times. This chain connects TRBV2 to TRBJ1-2; D gene unclear. Trimming shortened V by 6 bases and J by 2 bases, and 1 base separated the two germline ends. The V gene's germline CDR1 is SNHLY and CDR2 FYNNEI. The CDR3 spans 10 residues. The CDR3 reads CASRNYGYTF. The DNA for the CDR3 is TGTGCCAGCAGGAACTATGGCTACACCTTC. Filled out from reference TRBV2 and TRBJ1-2, the complete variable domain reads EPEVTQTPSHQVTQMGQEVILRCVPISNHLYFYWYRQILGQKVEFLVSFYNNEISEKSEIFDDQFSVERPDGSNFTLKIRSTKLEDSAMYFCASRNYGYTFGSGTRLTVV.

The J gene is TRBJ1-3, the V gene TRBV11-2; no clear D. The CDR3 totals 17 residues. Germline values: CDR1 SGHAT, CDR2 FQNNGV. Trimming took 3 bases from V and 2 from J, leaving 17 bases between them. Written as DNA, the CDR3 is TGTGCCAGCAGCTTGGGCACCTCAATGACCGCTGGAAACACCATATATTTT. It codes for CASSLGTSMTAGNTIYF.

This clonotype showed up just a few times. A read error is possible here, since a much larger clone lies one base away. CDR3 in DNA: TGCGCCAGCAGCTTGGACGCGGACGCCTGCGAGCAGTACTTC. This gives the protein CASSLDADACEQYF. The chain links TRBV5-1 to TRBJ2-7; D uncertain. Trimming removed 0 bases from V and 6 bases from J, with 13 bases in between. The germline gives CDR1 SGHRS, CDR2 YFSETQ. The CDR3 loop spans 14 amino acids.

This clonotype has ten or more counts. This chain connects TRBV7-8 to TRBJ1-2, with 7 bases aligning to TRBD1. Germline assignment: CDR1 SGHVS and CDR2 FQNEAQ. This CDR3 is built from 14 residues. V was pared by 7 bases and J by 8 bases, with 13 bases of the junction left unmatched. CDR3 bases: TGTGCCAGCACGGGAACTGTAGGAGGGGGCGGCTACACCTTC. Its protein is CASTGTVGGGGYTF.

The chain has TRBV10-1 and TRBJ2-2; D might be TRBD2 (5 bases). The CDR3 sequence is 13 residues long. Looked up from germline, CDR1 is WNHNN and CDR2 is SYGVQD (reference sequence). The V end was cut by 11 bases, the J end by 0 bases, with 10 bases between. DNA for the CDR3: TGCGCCCTCCCCGGGGCGAACACCGGGGAGCTGTTTTTT. Residues: CALPGANTGELFF.

The rearrangement joins TRBV19 to TRBJ2-2, with no clear D. The CDR3 is 16 amino acids. From germline, CDR1 is LNHDA and CDR2 SQIVND (reference sequence). The germline V and J ends were trimmed by 3 bases and 1 base, with 12 bases remaining between them. The CDR3 sequence: CASSIGRNLNTGELFF. CDR3 DNA: TGTGCCAGTAGTATTGGACGGAATTTGAACACCGGGGAGCTGTTTTTT.

V gene TRBV10-3 combines with J gene TRBJ2-6; tentatively, D is TRBD2 (6 bases). The germline V and J ends were trimmed by 0 bases and 5 bases, with 11 bases remaining between them. The V gene's germline CDR1 is ENHRY and CDR2 SYGVKD. CDR3 length: 16 residues. In nucleotides, the CDR3 is TGTGCCATCAGTGAGTCGGAGGGGTTCAGGGCCAACGTCCTGACTTTC. Amino acid sequence: CAISESEGFRANVLTF.

This sequence joins TRBV7-9 and TRBJ2-7, with D possibly matching TRBD2 (5 bases). The germline CDR1 and CDR2 sequences are SEHNR and FQNEAQ (reference sequence). Between the trimmed V and J ends, which lost 9 bases and 4 bases, there was a span of 19 bases. The CDR3 loop spans 14 amino acids. The CDR3 DNA is TGTGCCAGTAGTCCGCGGGCCGGCTTGTACGAGCAGTACTTC. This sequence encodes CASSPRAGLYEQYF.

This clonotype came up many times. The rearrangement links TRBV7-2 to TRBJ2-3; no reliable D call. V dropped 6 bases and J dropped 4 bases, with 5 bases sitting between them. The CDR3 sequence is 11 residues long. The germline V gene has CDR1 SGHTA and CDR2 FQGNSA. CDR3 in DNA: TGTGCCAGCAGTCAGGCAGATACGCAGTATTTT. Translated, it gives CASSQADTQYF.

This clonotype has just a few counts. This chain uses TRBV12-3 or TRBV12-4 with TRBJ1-3; D perhaps matches TRBD1 (6 bases). The CDR3 extends over 13 amino acids. V was shortened by 3 bases and J by 7 bases, with 10 bases between the two germline ends. The CDR3 nucleotides are TGTGCCAGCAGTTTGAACCAGGGGAACACCATATATTTT. This codes for CASSLNQGNTIYF.

About this clonotype itself: Being one base from a much bigger clone, this may be a read error. V usage is TRBV2 and J usage is TRBJ1-2, with D unclear. V shed 6 bases and J shed 6 bases, with 26 bases lying between them. Germline V gene lookup returns CDR1 SNHLY and CDR2 FYNNEI. CDR3 length: 17 residues. The CDR3 nucleotides are TGTGCCAGCAGAGCTCTCTACTCGACGGCTTCGGTACATGGCTACACCTTC. Amino acid sequence: CASRALYSTASVHGYTF.

The chain couples TRBV19 to TRBJ2-3, with 15 bases fitting TRBD2. From germline, CDR1 is LNHDA and CDR2 SQIVND (reference sequence). Trimming took 6 bases from V and 10 from J; bases not matched to a gene: 5. The CDR3 has 14 amino acids. CDR3 nucleotides: TGTGCCAGTAGGGGGACTAGCGGGGGGCCACCGCAGTATTTT. It specifies CASRGTSGGPPQYF.

This clonotype appeared a few times. The chain has TRBV5-4 and TRBJ2-1; D uncertain. V lost 6 bases, J lost 6 bases, and 13 bases lay in between. Germline V gene data show CDR1 as SGHNT and CDR2 as YYREEE (reference sequence). The CDR3 loop spans 13 amino acids. The CDR3 loop reads CASNFQESNEQFF. In DNA, the CDR3 is TGTGCCAGCAACTTCCAGGAATCCAATGAGCAGTTCTTC.

The chain uses TRBV2 and TRBJ2-7; no clear D gene. This CDR3 has 9 amino acids. Germline CDR1 SNHLY, CDR2 FYNNEI. The V end was cut by 8 bases, the J end by 6 bases, with 5 bases between. The CDR3 region is CASGTEQYF. Written as DNA, the CDR3 is TGTGCCAGCGGCACCGAGCAGTACTTC. Drawing the rest from reference TRBV2 and TRBJ2-7, the complete variable domain is EPEVTQTPSHQVTQMGQEVILRCVPISNHLYFYWYRQILGQKVEFLVSFYNNEISEKSEIFDDQFSVERPDGSNFTLKIRSTKLEDSAMYFCASGTEQYFGPGTRLTVT.

This clonotype was detected only a few times. The gene calls are TRBV7-9 and TRBJ2-5, with TRBD1 matching 7 bases. Unmatched junction bases numbered 6, after V lost 7 bases and J lost 1 base. The CDR3 sequence is 14 residues long. CDR1 and CDR2 from the germline V gene are SEHNR and FQNEAQ (reference sequence). The CDR3 sequence is CASNAGTVQETQYF. As DNA, the CDR3 is TGTGCCAGCAATGCCGGGACAGTCCAAGAGACCCAGTACTTC.

In this sample, this clonotype turned up many times. The chain joins TRBV6-2 or TRBV6-3 to TRBJ2-1; the match to TRBD2 covers 7 bases. CDR1 and CDR2 from the germline V gene are MNHEY and SVGEGT. The CDR3 has 14 amino acids. V shed 6 bases and J 4 bases; nucleotides not matched to a gene: 6. The CDR3 DNA follows: TGTGCCAGCAGAGGCGGGAGTTGGTACAATGAGCAGTTCTTC. Translated, it gives CASRGGSWYNEQFF.

The chain is built from TRBV5-1 and TRBJ2-7; 11 positions agree with TRBD2. This CDR3 contains 16 residues. Germline V gene sequence: CDR1 SGHRS, CDR2 YFSETQ. V trimming: 4 bases; J trimming: 1 base; junction bases outside the gene matches: 7. CDR3 bases: TGCGCCAGCAGCCAACTGGGACTAGCGGCGTCCTACGAGCAGTACTTC. It codes for CASSQLGLAASYEQYF.

Only a few counts were recorded for this clonotype. The V and J genes are TRBV5-1 and TRBJ2-2; 8 bases align to TRBD2. With V trimmed by 4 bases and J by 4 bases, 9 bases remained unmatched. Germline CDR1 is SGHRS and CDR2 is YFSETQ. The CDR3 extends over 16 amino acids. The CDR3 protein is CASSLGLAKGTGELFF. The CDR3 region has the DNA TGCGCCAGCAGCCTCGGACTAGCAAAGGGCACCGGGGAGCTGTTTTTT.

This clonotype was counted at least ten times. The chain uses TRBV6-1 and TRBJ2-5, with TRBD1 matching over 7 bases. There are 14 residues in the CDR3. The germline CDR1 and CDR2 sequences are MNHNS and SASEGT. The trim removed 3 bases at V and 3 bases at J, leaving 4 bases unmatched. This CDR3 is CASSDDRVKETQYF. In nucleotides, the CDR3 is TGTGCCAGCAGTGACGACAGGGTAAAAGAGACCCAGTACTTC.

This clonotype was counted only a few times. The CDR3 sequence: CASSEVAGVAYEQYF. The CDR3 DNA reads as TGTGCCAGCAGCGAGGTAGCGGGGGTGGCCTACGAGCAGTACTTC. This rearrangement joins TRBV7-2 to TRBJ2-7, with 9 bases identical to TRBD2. This CDR3 region has 15 residues. V shed 5 bases, J shed 2 bases, and the junction held 7 bases outside the gene matches. CDR1 and CDR2 (germline): SGHTA, FQGNSA. The full variable domain, in which reference TRBV7-2 and TRBJ2-7 provide the parts outside the CDR3, is GAGVSQSPSNKVTEKGKDVELRCDPISGHTALYWYRQSLGQGLEFLIYFQGNSAPDKSGLPSDRFSAERTGGSVSTLTIQRTQQEDSAVYLCASSEVAGVAYEQYFGPGTRLTVT.

The rearrangement joins TRBV2 to TRBJ2-2; maybe TRBD2 (6 bases). The ends were cut back, 2 bases at V and 7 bases at J, with 14 bases in the middle. Germline values: CDR1 SNHLY, CDR2 FYNNEI. This CDR3 has 15 amino acids. DNA of the CDR3: TGTGCCAGCAGTGAACTCGTCCCCGGGGGCGGGGAGCTGTTTTTT. This codes for CASSELVPGGGELFF.